The entry below describes one TCR beta chain. It lacks a known antigen. No base-level quality is on record; no much larger clone is a single base apart. The data were taken from a study of T cell responses to AZD1222 COVID-19 vaccine (dated by TCRdb to the early 2020s). Describing the broader study: Because spike-specific TCR depth and breadth did not differ between the two schedules, AZD1222 recipients who got a second dose at roughly 4 weeks were pooled with those who got a second dose at roughly 12 weeks. A total of approximately 240 trial participants underwent TCR sequencing, of whom some 210 received two doses of AZD1222 and about 25 received two doses of the MenACWY control vaccine. Trial participants were enrolled by age into subgroups of 18-55, 56-69 and 70-plus years, and around 150, 29 and 61 TCR-sequenced participants, respectively, were included in these subgroups. Summary of the overall study and its limitations: Most participants were white British and females outnumbered males, and the authors suggested that clonal diversity may have been underestimated. Epitopes outside the regions mutated in the B.1.351 and B.1.1.7 variants were reportedly recognized by nearly half of the unique spike-specific TCRs. CD4 TCRs associated with the vaccine covered the entire spike protein, and the dominant responses were in regions 160-218 and 743-854. In the small 56-69-year group, the increase in depth fell short of significance, most likely because of low power. Conclusions about previously exposed vaccinees were limited because only a handful of AZD1222 recipients were SARS-CoV-2 seropositive at baseline. Because no day 14 peak-response samples were available, the repertoires could be characterized only after the peak T cell response. A significant rise in spike-specific TCR breadth and depth was observed after two AZD1222 doses relative to day 0 and relative to MenACWY recipients.

The CDR3 regions of human TCRbeta chains were analyzed by immunosequencing. Processing in the source paper ran as follows. TCRs in the repertoires were matched against a reference library of SARS-CoV-2-specific TCRs that had been generated with the MIRA antigen-specificity platform. Breadth meant the fraction of unique TCRs that were SARS-CoV-2-associated, whereas depth meant the fraction of total T cells that were SARS-CoV-2-associated. Using the MIRA data, each spike-specific TCR was mapped to the spike region that the TCR reacts to and placed in a CD4 or CD8 class. Log10-transformed breadth and depth values were compared by one-way ANOVA with Sidak's multiple comparisons tests. Here the immuneACCESS table is served through TCRdb, limited to in-frame sequences with V and J called. Missing clones are a known gap in these copies; in checked studies unresolved V genes cover under half, and the rest lacks a known reason. That table is the source of V, J and clone size, and D and trimming were worked out from the DNA. The sample table holds 150,000 to 200,000 clones, of which about 85% were seen once. 2.5% to 3% of the sample lies in the top ten.

V ends up 5 bases short and J 0 bases short, with an unmatched junction base count of 2. The CDR3 contains 15 residues, cysteine and phenylalanine counted. The DNA shown is the 45-base CDR3, in frame from base 1. The germline V gene (reference sequence) specifies SEHNR as CDR1 and FQNEAQ as CDR2. Interpreted using the paper, the time point label stands for: baseline before first vaccination. Vaccinee samples came from UK trials COV001 and COV002, including a single-blind randomized controlled phase 2/3 trial of AZD1222 (ChAdOx1 nCoV-19) in healthy adults. Trial participant PBMC samples were collected at day 0 and day 28 after the second dose for TCRbeta chain sequencing.

The TCR was taken from an adult in good health. The chain uses TRBV7-9 and TRBJ2-4, with TRBD1 identical over 9 junction bases. The sample consisted of peripheral blood, taken on day 0 of AZD1222 vaccination. The CDR3 reads as follows: CASSRTGEAKNIQYF. The DNA reads as follows: TGTGCCAGCAGCCGGACAGGGGAAGCCAAAAACATTCAGTACTTC.